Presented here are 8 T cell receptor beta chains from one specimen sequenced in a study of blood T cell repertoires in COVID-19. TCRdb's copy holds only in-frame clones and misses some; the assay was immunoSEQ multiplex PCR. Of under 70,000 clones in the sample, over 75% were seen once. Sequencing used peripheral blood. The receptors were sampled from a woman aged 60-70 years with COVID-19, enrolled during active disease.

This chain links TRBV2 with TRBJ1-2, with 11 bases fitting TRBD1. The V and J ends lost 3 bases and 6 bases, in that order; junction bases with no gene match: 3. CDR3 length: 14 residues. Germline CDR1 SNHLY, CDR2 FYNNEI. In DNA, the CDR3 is TGTGCCAGCAGTGAGGACAGGGGGCTTGATGGCTACACCTTC. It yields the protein CASSEDRGLDGYTF.

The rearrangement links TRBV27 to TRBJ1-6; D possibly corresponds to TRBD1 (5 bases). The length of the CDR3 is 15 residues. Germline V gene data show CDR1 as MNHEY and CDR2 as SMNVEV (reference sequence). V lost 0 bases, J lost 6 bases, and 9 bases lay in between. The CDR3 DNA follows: TGTGCCAGCAGTTTATCGAGACAGATTAATTCACCCCTCCACTTT. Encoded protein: CASSLSRQINSPLHF.

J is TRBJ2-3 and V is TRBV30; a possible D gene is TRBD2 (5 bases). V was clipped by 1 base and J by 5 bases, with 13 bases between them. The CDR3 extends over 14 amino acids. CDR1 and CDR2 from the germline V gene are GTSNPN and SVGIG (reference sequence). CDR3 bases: TGTGCCTGGAGTGAGGCTTCCCGGGGAGATACGCAGTATTTT. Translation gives CAWSEASRGDTQYF.

The CDR3 nucleotides are TGTGCCAGCAGCCGTACAGTATACGAGCAGTACTTC. Its protein is CASSRTVYEQYF. This rearrangement joins TRBV9 to TRBJ2-7; no clear D gene. The CDR3 spans 12 residues. With 4 bases removed from V and 4 bases from J, the gap between germline ends came to 9 bases. Germline V gene sequence: CDR1 SGDLS, CDR2 YYNGEE.

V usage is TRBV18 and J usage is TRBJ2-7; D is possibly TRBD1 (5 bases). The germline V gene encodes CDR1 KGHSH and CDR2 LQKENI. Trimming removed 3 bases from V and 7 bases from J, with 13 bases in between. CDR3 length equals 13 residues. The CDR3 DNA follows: TGTGCCAGCTCACCTGCTGGGGCTATAGAGCAGTACTTC. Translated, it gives CASSPAGAIEQYF.

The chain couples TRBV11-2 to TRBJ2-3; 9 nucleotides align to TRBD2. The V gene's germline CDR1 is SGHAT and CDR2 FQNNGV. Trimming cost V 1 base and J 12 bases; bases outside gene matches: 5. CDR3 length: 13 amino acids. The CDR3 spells CASSLGGLAIQYF. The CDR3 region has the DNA TGTGCCAGCAGCTTAGGGGGACTAGCTATCCAGTATTTT.

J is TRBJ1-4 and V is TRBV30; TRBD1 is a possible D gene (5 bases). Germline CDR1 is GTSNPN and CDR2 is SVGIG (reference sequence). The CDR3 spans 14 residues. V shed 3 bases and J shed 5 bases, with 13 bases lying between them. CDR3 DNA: TGTGCCTGGAGAGGGGCAGACTCAAATGAAAAACTGTTTTTT. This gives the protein CAWRGADSNEKLFF.

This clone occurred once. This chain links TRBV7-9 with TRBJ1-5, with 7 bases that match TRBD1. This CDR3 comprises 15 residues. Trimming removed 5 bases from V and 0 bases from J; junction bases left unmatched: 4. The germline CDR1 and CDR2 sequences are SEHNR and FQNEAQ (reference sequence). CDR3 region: CASSTGQFSNQPQHF. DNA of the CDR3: TGTGCCAGCAGCACGGGACAGTTTAGCAATCAGCCCCAGCATTTT.